What follows are 26 T cell receptor beta chains derived from one specimen sequenced in a study of blood T cell repertoires in COVID-19 (dated by TCRdb to the early 2020s). Libraries came from the immunoSEQ multiplex PCR assay. TCRdb took this table from immuneACCESS and kept in-frame rearrangements with V and J called. Such tables lack part of the clones; where checked against another copy, unresolved V genes explain under half of the gap, and the rest is unexplained. The sample records approximately 26,000 clones, roughly 90% of which are singletons. Around 2.8% of the sample rests with the top ten. Sequenced material: peripheral blood. The receptors derive from a human donor in a cohort sampled during active COVID-19.

A few counts support this clone. The chain recombines TRBV4-1 with TRBJ2-7; 8 nucleotides agree with TRBD2. With 0 bases clipped from V and 5 bases from J, the junction kept 15 bases outside the gene matches. The length of the CDR3 is 18 residues. Germline CDR1 reads MGHRA; CDR2 reads YSYEKL. This CDR3 is CASSQEGGAAGELHEQYF. The CDR3 DNA reads as TGCGCCAGCAGCCAAGAGGGAGGGGCAGCGGGAGAATTGCACGAGCAGTACTTC.

The rearrangement links TRBV5-6 to TRBJ2-5, with TRBD2 as a possible D gene (6 bases). The CDR3 spans 14 residues. With 0 bases removed from V and 2 bases from J, the gap between germline ends came to 8 bases. In germline, CDR1 is SGHDT, CDR2 YYEEEE. The CDR3 DNA is TGTGCCAGCAGCTTGGGCGGGGCTCAAGAGACCCAGTACTTC. It specifies CASSLGGAQETQYF.

The chain is built from TRBV7-6 and TRBJ2-1; a possible D gene is TRBD2 (5 bases). Germline CDR1 is SGHVS and CDR2 is FNYEAQ. V shed 5 bases and J shed 8 bases, with 13 bases lying between them. CDR3 length equals 13 residues. This chain's CDR3 is CASSEEGGHEQFF. The CDR3 DNA sequence: TGTGCCAGCAGCGAAGAGGGTGGCCATGAGCAGTTCTTC.

V and J are TRBV6-5 and TRBJ1-5; weak D call: TRBD1 (6 bases). V lost 7 bases to trimming and J lost 0 bases, with 13 bases between them. The germline gives CDR1 MNHEY, CDR2 SVGAGI. This CDR3 is 15 amino acids long. CDR3 DNA sequence: TGTGCCAGCATCGGGACACCTTATAGCAATCAGCCCCAGCATTTT. It yields the protein CASIGTPYSNQPQHF.

The rearrangement joins TRBV29-1 to TRBJ2-3; D gene ambiguous. V was clipped by 4 bases and J by 2 bases, with 13 bases between them. Germline V gene lookup returns CDR1 SQVTM and CDR2 ANQGSEA. The length of the CDR3 is 14 residues. This CDR3 is CSVGLSEFTDTQYF. CDR3 bases: TGCAGCGTTGGGCTTTCGGAGTTCACAGATACGCAGTATTTT.

The V gene is TRBV6-1, the J gene TRBJ1-1, with 7 bases identical to TRBD1. The CDR3 sequence is 18 residues long. Germline trimming cut 4 bases from V and 0 bases from J; bases unmatched to any gene: 14. The V gene's germline CDR1 is MNHNS and CDR2 SASEGT. The CDR3 spells CASSATPTGLSVNTEAFF. CDR3 DNA sequence: TGTGCCAGCAGTGCCACCCCGACAGGGCTTAGTGTGAACACTGAAGCTTTCTTT.

This chain joins TRBV6-2 or TRBV6-3 and TRBJ2-3; the match to TRBD1 covers 7 bases. Germline V gene data show CDR1 as MNHEY and CDR2 as SVGEGT. The CDR3 is made up of 17 amino acids. Trimming at V came to 2 bases and at J to 1 base, leaving 9 bases not matched to a gene. The CDR3 sequence is CASSYSTGTVGTDTQYF. The CDR3 DNA is TGTGCCAGCAGTTACAGTACCGGGACAGTCGGCACAGATACGCAGTATTTT.

This rearrangement joins TRBV5-1 to TRBJ2-3; 10 bases are a match to TRBD2. V shed 4 bases and J 2 bases; nucleotides not matched to a gene: 10. Germline assignment: CDR1 SGHRS and CDR2 YFSETQ. The CDR3 spans 17 residues. The CDR3 protein is CASSRGNSGRPTDTQYF. The CDR3 DNA is TGCGCCAGCAGCAGAGGAAATAGCGGGAGGCCCACAGATACGCAGTATTTT.

This chain joins TRBV4-1 and TRBJ2-5, with 10 bases identical to TRBD1. Germline CDR1 reads MGHRA; CDR2 reads YSYEKL. This CDR3 comprises 15 residues. The ends lost 2 bases at V and 5 bases at J; junction bases unmatched: 5. CDR3 nucleotides: TGCGCCAGCAGCCAATCGGGACAGGGGTACGAGACCCAGTACTTC. Translation gives CASSQSGQGYETQYF.

This sequence joins TRBV27 and TRBJ2-1; 10 bases are a match to TRBD2. The CDR3 is made up of 18 amino acids. V shed 5 bases and J 4 bases; nucleotides not matched to a gene: 14. In germline, CDR1 is MNHEY, CDR2 SMNVEV (reference sequence). CDR3 nucleotide sequence: TGTGCCAGCAGTCCGCGGACTAGCGGATACCTAGAATACAATGAGCAGTTCTTC. Amino acid sequence: CASSPRTSGYLEYNEQFF.

The chain is built from TRBV3-1 (or the pseudogene TRBV3-2) and TRBJ2-3; 8 bases agree with TRBD2. The CDR3 is made up of 19 amino acids. CDR1 is LGHDT and CDR2 is YNNKEL in the germline V gene (reference sequence). After removal of 0 bases from V and 3 bases from J, the junction contained 14 bases not matched to a gene. CDR3 in DNA: TGTGCCAGCAGCCAAGATCTGGGCGGGGGGCTAGATAATACAGATACGCAGTATTTT. Protein product: CASSQDLGGGLDNTDTQYF.

V is TRBV6-1 and J is TRBJ2-3; 10 bases are a match to TRBD2. This CDR3 comprises 20 residues. Per germline, CDR1 MNHNS and CDR2 SASEGT. The ends lost 2 bases at V and 2 bases at J; junction bases unmatched: 16. CDR3 DNA sequence: TGTGCCAGCAGTGAATGGCCCAGGGCTAGCGGGAGTGGCTACACAGATACGCAGTATTTT. Amino acid sequence: CASSEWPRASGSGYTDTQYF.

The V gene is TRBV10-2, the J gene TRBJ2-3; D possibly corresponds to TRBD2 (6 bases). This CDR3 has 12 residues. V was shortened by 6 bases and J by 5 bases, with 9 bases between the two germline ends. Germline V CDR1 and CDR2: WSHSY, SAAADI. CDR3 bases: TGCGCCAGCAGCCAGGGAGGAGATACGCAGTATTTT. Translated, it gives CASSQGGDTQYF.

The rearrangement links TRBV13 to TRBJ2-5, with 7 positions matching TRBD2. CDR3 length equals 16 residues. Germline assignment: CDR1 PRHDT and CDR2 FYEKMQ (reference sequence). With 5 bases clipped from V and 6 bases from J, the junction kept 15 bases outside the gene matches. The CDR3 sequence is CASSPPRTGGAQTQYF. In nucleotides, the CDR3 is TGTGCCAGCAGCCCCCCCCGAACGGGAGGCGCCCAGACCCAGTACTTC.

The gene calls are TRBV27 and TRBJ1-3, with D possibly matching TRBD1 (6 bases). CDR1 is MNHEY and CDR2 is SMNVEV in the germline V gene (reference sequence). Trimming took off 4 bases at V and 3 bases at J, with 13 bases between the two ends. This CDR3 is 15 amino acids long. The DNA of the CDR3 is TGTGCCAGCAGTTCTCTCCGGGACATTGGAAACACCATATATTTT. This sequence encodes CASSSLRDIGNTIYF.

The rearrangement joins TRBV25-1 to TRBJ2-5; a possible D gene is TRBD1 (5 bases). The V and J ends lost 1 base and 2 bases respectively, with 8 bases between them. Germline CDR1 MGHDK, CDR2 SYGVNS. The CDR3 is made up of 14 amino acids. CDR3 loop: CASSEFDRQETQYF. The CDR3 DNA follows: TGTGCCAGCAGTGAATTCGACAGACAAGAGACCCAGTACTTC.

CDR3 sequence reads: CASSQRRLETQYF. CDR3 sequence (DNA): TGTGCCAGCAGCCAGAGGAGACTGGAGACCCAGTACTTC. The chain combines TRBV7-8 with TRBJ2-5, with D uncertain. Trimming cost V 5 bases and J 5 bases, with 12 bases left between them. CDR1 is SGHVS and CDR2 is FQNEAQ in the germline V gene. The CDR3 has 13 amino acids.

The chain uses TRBV6-1 and TRBJ2-7, with TRBD2 matching 8 bases. This CDR3 has 16 residues. Trimming at V came to 3 bases and at J to 4 bases, leaving 11 bases not matched to a gene. Per germline, CDR1 MNHNS and CDR2 SASEGT. The CDR3 nucleotides read TGTGCCAGCAGTGAGCTTAGCCCGGGACTAGATTACGAGCAGTACTTC. This sequence encodes CASSELSPGLDYEQYF.

The rearrangement uses TRBV5-1 and TRBJ2-1; TRBD2 matches at 9 bases. From germline, CDR1 is SGHRS and CDR2 YFSETQ. V lost 3 bases, J lost 8 bases, and 9 bases stayed unmatched. There are 15 residues in the CDR3. The CDR3 bases are TGCGCCAGCAGCTGGAGTAGCGGGGGAGGGTATGAGCAGTTCTTC. Its translation: CASSWSSGGGYEQFF.

The CDR3 is CATRDRDTDTQYF. The CDR3 nucleotides read TGTGCCACCCGGGACAGGGACACAGATACGCAGTATTTT. The chain carries TRBV6-5 and TRBJ2-3; 9 nucleotides line up with TRBD1. This CDR3 is built from 13 residues. Looked up from germline, CDR1 is MNHEY and CDR2 is SVGAGI. The V gene end was trimmed by 10 bases and the J gene end by 2 bases; junction bases not matched to a gene: 4.

V gene TRBV5-1 combines with J gene TRBJ2-5; TRBD1 agrees at 9 bases. This CDR3 comprises 13 residues. CDR1 SGHRS and CDR2 YFSETQ come from the germline V gene. V lost 7 bases and J lost 4; bases outside the gene matches: 5. The CDR3 protein is CASGGGQGETQYF. The CDR3 nucleotides read TGCGCCAGCGGAGGGGGACAGGGAGAGACCCAGTACTTC.

This chain connects TRBV7-6 to TRBJ2-5; 14 bases agree with TRBD2. Germline CDR1 is SGHVS and CDR2 is FNYEAQ. CDR3 size: 15 residues. J lost 9 bases, V lost 6 bases, and 9 bases had no gene match. The CDR3 reads CASRSGTSGGRAQYF. CDR3 DNA: TGTGCCAGCAGGTCTGGGACTAGCGGGGGAAGGGCCCAGTACTTC.

The chain recombines TRBV6-1 with TRBJ1-1; the D is unclear. CDR1 is MNHNS, CDR2 SASEGT, per germline. The CDR3 loop spans 13 amino acids. Trimming took off 3 bases at V and 5 bases at J, with 10 bases between the two ends. In nucleotides, the CDR3 is TGTGCCAGCAGTGAGGATTGGGAGACTGAAGCTTTCTTT. It translates to CASSEDWETEAFF.

The chain uses TRBV7-9 and TRBJ1-1, with TRBD1 matching 8 bases. The ends lost 4 bases at V and 5 bases at J; junction bases unmatched: 6. CDR3 length: 14 amino acids. Per the germline V gene, CDR1 is SEHNR and CDR2 is FQNEAQ (reference sequence). This chain's CDR3 is CASSSGQGRTEAFF. CDR3 coding DNA: TGTGCCAGCAGCTCCGGACAGGGAAGGACTGAAGCTTTCTTT.

A single count supports this clone. The V gene is TRBV2, the J gene TRBJ2-7; TRBD1 aligns across 7 bases. The CDR3 runs 11 residues. Germline trimming cut 9 bases from V and 9 bases from J; bases unmatched to any gene: 8. Germline values: CDR1 SNHLY, CDR2 FYNNEI. CDR3 nucleotides: TGTGCCAGTCGTCTGTCAGGGGGGCAGTACTTC. Translation gives CASRLSGGQYF.

J is TRBJ2-3 and V is TRBV3-1 (or the pseudogene TRBV3-2); D unclear. V was clipped by 0 bases and J by 4 bases, with 11 bases between them. The CDR3 contains 15 residues. Germline CDR1 reads LGHDT; CDR2 reads YNNKEL (reference sequence). CDR3 in DNA: TGTGCCAGCAGCCAAGATTCTCGGCTAGCAGATACGCAGTATTTT. Its protein product is CASSQDSRLADTQYF.